This T cell receptor (beta chain) was recorded in a study of OX40 agonist ivuxolimab in advanced cancers. For the study at large: Hepatocellular carcinoma, melanoma, renal cell or head and neck cancer occurred in dose-escalation patients.

As regards this clone: As yet, its antigen is unknown.

Clones were read by immunoSEQ multiplex PCR, and TCRdb kept only the in-frame ones, dropping some. The data contain roughly 140,000 clones, 94% of them singletons. General study results and limits: Averaging showed that CD8+ T cells had more expanded clones than CD4+ did.

V lost 1 base to trimming and J lost 3 bases, with 13 bases between them. CDR3 length: 15 residues. CDR1 SGHAT and CDR2 FQNNGV come from the germline V gene. This TCR was sampled from an adult with an advanced solid tumor such as melanoma, head and neck, liver or kidney cancer. The chain employs TRBV11-2 and TRBJ2-7, with D possibly TRBD1 on 5 matching bases. This material consisted of CD4+ or CD8+ T cells sorted from blood, taken in a trial of the OX40 agonist ivuxolimab. The CDR3 reads CASSLAGGHHYEQYF. Here the CDR3 DNA reads TGTGCCAGCAGCTTAGCTGGCGGACATCACTACGAGCAGTACTTC.